Each of the 8 T cell receptor beta chains below was sequenced from the same sample in a study of identifying expanded T cells in peripheral blood. Produced via immunoSEQ multiplex PCR; TCRdb's table is partial and in-frame only. The top ten clones hold roughly 5.9% of a sample with 90,000 or so clones, 70% to 90% of them seen once. Sequencing was carried out using blood. The source of these receptors is a person aged 18 to 70 in good health.

The rearrangement joins TRBV15 to TRBJ1-1, with a weak D call TRBD1 (5 bases). The germline V and J ends were trimmed by 8 bases and 6 bases, with 16 bases remaining between them. Looked up from germline, CDR1 is LNHNV and CDR2 is YYDKDF (reference sequence). This CDR3 contains 13 residues. The CDR3 spells CATSRGRHSEAFF. Written as DNA, the CDR3 is TGTGCCACCTCAAGGGGACGGCACTCTGAAGCTTTCTTT.

The rearrangement links TRBV25-1 to TRBJ1-2; D gene ambiguous. This CDR3 is 11 amino acids long. CDR1 and CDR2 from the germline V gene are MGHDK and SYGVNS. V lost 6 bases and J 7 bases, leaving 9 bases between the germline ends. The CDR3 coding sequence is TGTGCCAGCAGAGGGTTCGGTGGCTACACCTTC. Protein product: CASRGFGGYTF.

This clone has only a few counts. The chain combines TRBV29-1 with TRBJ1-5; TRBD1 matches 7 bases. Germline-derived CDR1 and CDR2 are SQVTM and ANQGSEA. V was clipped by 4 bases and J by 4 bases; unmatched bases: 7. The CDR3 sequence is 14 residues long. The CDR3 DNA reads TGCAGCGTTGCGGCAGGGGGTCCTAATCAGCCCCAGCATTTT. This sequence encodes CSVAAGGPNQPQHF.

This chain links TRBV7-2 with TRBJ1-1; D is undetermined. The CDR3 covers 13 residues. V lost 3 bases, J lost 2 bases, and 7 bases lay in between. The germline CDR1 and CDR2 sequences are SGHTA and FQGNSA. The CDR3 bases are TGTGCCAGCAGCTTCTCCGTTAACACTGAAGCTTTCTTT. This encodes CASSFSVNTEAFF.

Here the CDR3 reads CASSPRTRANEQFF. The CDR3 coding sequence is TGTGCCAGCAGCCCCCGGACACGGGCCAATGAGCAGTTCTTC. The rearrangement links TRBV5-6 to TRBJ2-1, with TRBD1 as a possible D gene (5 bases). This CDR3 region has 14 residues. CDR1 SGHDT and CDR2 YYEEEE come from the germline V gene. V was shortened by 4 bases and J by 6 bases, with 14 bases between the two germline ends. Supplemented by reference TRBV5-6 and TRBJ2-1, the full variable domain reads DAGVTQSPTHLIKTRGQQVTLRCSPKSGHDTVSWYQQALGQGPQFIFQYYEEEERQRGNFPDRFSGHQFPNYSSELNVNALLLGDSALYLCASSPRTRANEQFFGPGTRLTVL.

The chain couples TRBV5-1 to TRBJ2-3; either TRBD1 or TRBD2 may fit D (5 bases each). The CDR3 is 16 amino acids. Germline CDR1 SGHRS, CDR2 YFSETQ. Trimming took 0 bases from V and 5 from J, leaving 16 bases between them. The CDR3 nucleotides are TGCGCCAGCAGCTTGGGGTCAGGGAGAAGACAAGATACGCAGTATTTT. This gives the protein CASSLGSGRRQDTQYF.

The chain joins TRBV7-9 to TRBJ2-3; D might be TRBD2 (6 bases). Deletions cut 1 base from V and 2 bases from J, with 19 bases between. Looked up from germline, CDR1 is SEHNR and CDR2 is FQNEAQ (reference sequence). The CDR3 has 18 residues. CDR3 loop: CASSLGGAVLLLTDTQYF. CDR3 DNA sequence: TGTGCCAGCAGCTTAGGCGGGGCAGTCCTGCTTCTCACAGATACGCAGTATTTT.

V and J are TRBV5-1 and TRBJ2-5; no clear D gene. CDR1 is SGHRS and CDR2 is YFSETQ in the germline V gene. Trimming cost V 0 bases and J 4 bases, with 10 bases left between them. CDR3 length: 14 residues. CDR3 bases: TGCGCCAGCAGCTTGGGATTGAGGAGAGAGACCCAGTACTTC. It encodes CASSLGLRRETQYF. Full variable domain (remainder filled in from reference TRBV5-1 and TRBJ2-5): KAGVTQTPRYLIKTRGQQVTLSCSPISGHRSVSWYQQTPGQGLQFLFEYFSETQRNKGNFPGRFSGRQFSNSRSEMNVSTLELGDSALYLCASSLGLRRETQYFGPGTRLLVL.